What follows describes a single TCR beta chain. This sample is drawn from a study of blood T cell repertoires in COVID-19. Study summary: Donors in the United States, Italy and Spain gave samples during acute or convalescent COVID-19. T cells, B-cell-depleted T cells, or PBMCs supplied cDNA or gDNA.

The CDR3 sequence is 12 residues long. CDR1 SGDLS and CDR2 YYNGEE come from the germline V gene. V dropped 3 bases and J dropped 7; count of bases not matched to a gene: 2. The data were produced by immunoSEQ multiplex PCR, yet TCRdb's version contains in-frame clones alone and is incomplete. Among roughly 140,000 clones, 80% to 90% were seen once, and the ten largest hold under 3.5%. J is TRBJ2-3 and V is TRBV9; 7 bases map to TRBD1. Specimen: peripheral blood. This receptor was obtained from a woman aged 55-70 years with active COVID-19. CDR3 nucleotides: TGTGCCAGCAGCGGACAGGGTTATACGCAGTATTTT. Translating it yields CASSGQGYTQYF.